The clone carrying this T cell receptor beta chain was recorded many times. Its antigen is currently unknown. V lost 4 bases and J lost 6, with 8 bases in between. Germline assignment: CDR1 SGHTA and CDR2 FQGNSA. The CDR3 consists of 12 residues. The sample comes from a study of blood T cells in healthy people across ages. Study results and caveats: Whereas aged donors had fewer naive CD4+ cells, long-lived donors had more of them and higher diversity.

PCR was performed a second time for about 7 to 11 cycles using a sample-barcoded 5' primer and a J-beta primer mix. The study obtained at least 2.5 million CDR3-containing paired-end reads from every sample. Each CDR3 protein gets one entry after TCRdb re-called the 5' RACE reads with MiXCR. Among about 640,000 distinct CDR3 sequences listed, 40% to 50% were seen once. This TCR came from a man of 80 years or more in good health. Sample: blood. V and J are TRBV7-2 and TRBJ2-3; D ambiguous. The chain's CDR3 is CASSSQLDTQYF. CDR3 in DNA: TGTGCCAGCAGCTCCCAACTCGATACGCAGTATTTT.